These T cell receptor beta chains were read from a single sample in a study of a mutant IDH1 vaccine in newly diagnosed glioma. Libraries were prepared by immunoSEQ multiplex PCR; TCRdb keeps only in-frame clonotypes and omits some of them. The sample contains about 33,000 clones, about 80% of which appear only once. Antigens of these TCRs are unknown. Source: PBMCs, taken from a glioma patient whose treatment included an IDH1 peptide vaccine. These receptors originate from a man between 35 and 55 years old with glioma. Some clones in this sample may be carry-over from other donors' samples. The CDR3 runs from the conserved cysteine through the conserved F or W. Each record gives: CDR3 DNA, CDR3 protein, V gene, clone size, J gene, D gene. The D gene is left open where the match is weak. Clone size appears in some rows only: once, few, many, or a class for an expanded clone.

TGTGCCAGCAGCTTAATTGTTCTTTCCCGAGCTAACTATGGCTACACCTTC CASSLIVLSRANYGYTF TRBV11-2 . TRBJ1-2 .
TGTGCCAGCAGATCTAGGTCCGGGGCCAACGTCCTGACTTTC CASRSRSGANVLTF TRBV4-2 few TRBJ2-6 .
TGTGCCAGCAGTGAGATGAGGGGCGCAAAAGGCTACACCTTC CASSEMRGAKGYTF TRBV2 . TRBJ1-2 .
TGTGCCAGTAGTGCCGGGCAGGGGAGCTACGAGCAGTACTTC CASSAGQGSYEQYF TRBV19 . TRBJ2-7 .
TGTGCCAGCAGTCTCGACAAAGATACGCAGTATTTT CASSLDKDTQYF TRBV7-3 . TRBJ2-3 .
TGTGCCAGCAGCTTGGACGGACTAGCCAATGAGCAGTTCTTC CASSLDGLANEQFF TRBV5-4 . TRBJ2-1 TRBD2
TGTGCCAGCAGTCCCGGGACAGGGGAACTAAACATTCAGTACTTC CASSPGTGELNIQYF TRBV6-5 . TRBJ2-4 TRBD1
TGTGCCAGCAGTTATAGGACAGGGGCTCCCTACGAGCAGTACTTC CASSYRTGAPYEQYF TRBV6-5 . TRBJ2-7 TRBD1
TGTGCCAGCAGCTTGGATTTAGGGAGATTCCAAGAGACCCAGTACTTC CASSLDLGRFQETQYF TRBV7-8 . TRBJ2-5 .
TGCGCCAGCAGCTTGGCTGGTCGGGGAGATACGCAGTATTTT CASSLAGRGDTQYF TRBV5-1 . TRBJ2-3 .
TGTGCCAGCACCCGGGGACCCTACAATGAGCAGTTCTTC CASTRGPYNEQFF TRBV6-5 . TRBJ2-1 .
TGTGCCATCCGGGGGCATCCGAGCACCGGGGAGCTGTTTTTT CAIRGHPSTGELFF TRBV6-5 . TRBJ2-2 .
TGTGCCACCAGCAGATGGGTGAGTCAGCCCCAGCATTTT CATSRWVSQPQHF TRBV15 . TRBJ1-5 .
TGTGCCAGCAGAATTCCGGGACAGGGGAGGGACACTGAAGCTTTCTTT CASRIPGQGRDTEAFF TRBV9 . TRBJ1-1 TRBD1
TGTGCCAGCAATCAGTTAACCGGGGGGGCGGGAGAGACCCAGTACTTC CASNQLTGGAGETQYF TRBV2 . TRBJ2-5 TRBD2
TGTGCCAGTAGCGGGGAGGGGGTCGGGAACACTGAAGCTTTCTTT CASSGEGVGNTEAFF TRBV19 . TRBJ1-1 .
TGTGCCAGCAGCCTCACGGTGGTCTATGGCTACACCTTC CASSLTVVYGYTF TRBV6-1 once TRBJ1-2 .
TGTGCCAGCAGCTCCCCCGATGGACAGCGGGGTTGGGTCAATGAGCAGTTCTTC CASSSPDGQRGWVNEQFF TRBV5-4 . TRBJ2-1 .
TGTGCCAGCAGGCCAAGCTTGTGGGAGCAGTACTTC CASRPSLWEQYF TRBV2 . TRBJ2-7 .
TGTGCCAGCAGTCCAGGGGGTTACGAGCAGTACTTC CASSPGGYEQYF TRBV6-1 . TRBJ2-7 TRBD1
TGTGCCAGCATTAATGGGTTTGAGGGGTACACCATATATTTT CASINGFEGYTIYF TRBV6-6 . TRBJ1-3 .
TGTGCCAGCCTTATTGACAGGGGATGTAATCAGCCCCAGCATTTT CASLIDRGCNQPQHF TRBV27 . TRBJ1-5 TRBD1
TGTGCCAGCAGCGGATGGACAGGACGGATCGAGCAGTACTTC CASSGWTGRIEQYF TRBV5-6 . TRBJ2-7 TRBD1
TGTGCCAGCAGTTGGGGACAGGGGTATGCCCAGCATTTT CASSWGQGYAQHF TRBV28 . TRBJ1-5 TRBD1
TGTGCTAGTGCCCTGGGCGGGGGGGTTGGTACGCAGTATTTT CASALGGGVGTQYF TRBV12-5 . TRBJ2-3 TRBD2
TGTGCCAGCAGTTTCAGTAGGGTCGACGGCCAGCCCCAGCATTTT CASSFSRVDGQPQHF TRBV28 . TRBJ1-5 .
TGTGCCAACCGAGACCCGGGACAGGGGGCAATGGAACAGTACTTC CANRDPGQGAMEQYF TRBV10-3 . TRBJ2-7 TRBD1
TGTGCCTGGAACCTATTACAGGGGGACGAGCAGTACTTC CAWNLLQGDEQYF TRBV30 . TRBJ2-7 TRBD1
TGCAGCGTTGAAGGGACAGGGGGCAGCGGCACTGAAGCTTTCTTT CSVEGTGGSGTEAFF TRBV29-1 few TRBJ1-1 TRBD1
TGTGCCAGCTCACCACGACCCGACGCGAACACCGGGGAGCTGTTTTTT CASSPRPDANTGELFF TRBV18 . TRBJ2-2 .
TGTGCCAGCAGCTTAGAGGTTAGGGCCTACGAGCAGTACTTC CASSLEVRAYEQYF TRBV7-2 few TRBJ2-7 .
TGTGCCAGCAGCTCGGAGAGGACCGGGGCCAAGCAGTACTTC CASSSERTGAKQYF TRBV7-2 . TRBJ2-7 .
TGTGCCAGCAGCTCACCTCCTCGGGGGGGGGCCACAGATACGCAGTATTTT CASSSPPRGGATDTQYF TRBV5-4 . TRBJ2-3 TRBD2
TGTGCCAGCAGCTCGGGCAATGAGCAGTTCTTC CASSSGNEQFF TRBV5-6 . TRBJ2-1 .
TGCAGTTGGGGGCTCAGGGAAAAACTGTTTTTT CSWGLREKLFF TRBV20-1 once TRBJ1-4 .
TGTGCCAGCAGTTTTGTGAGGGGAACCTTCACTGAAGCTTTCTTT CASSFVRGTFTEAFF TRBV27 . TRBJ1-1 .
TGCGCCAGCAGAGGACTAGCAACAGATACGCAGTATTTT CASRGLATDTQYF TRBV10-2 . TRBJ2-3 TRBD2
TGTGCCAGCAGTTTTGGTAGGGAGATGAACACTGAAGCTTTCTTT CASSFGREMNTEAFF TRBV27 once TRBJ1-1 .
TGTGCCAGCAGCACCCAGACAGGGGGCGCGGAGACCCAGTACTTC CASSTQTGGAETQYF TRBV14 medium-sized TRBJ2-5 TRBD1